This TCR beta chain was found in a study of blood T cell repertoires in COVID-19. Original processing notes: Using reference gene primer amplification, nucleated cell counts were estimated. TCRdb's copy holds only in-frame clones and misses some; the assay was immunoSEQ multiplex PCR. That table supplies the V and J calls and clone size; D and trimming were determined from the DNA. The table lists roughly 160,000 clones, around 90% of them singletons, with just under 4% in the top ten. Germline-derived CDR1 and CDR2 are ENHRY and SYGVKD. Trimming left V 3 bases short and J 0 bases short, with 8 bases between. The CDR3 has 15 amino acids.

The sequenced sample consisted of peripheral blood. The chain links TRBV10-3 to TRBJ2-2, with D unclear. The receptor was derived from a woman aged 55-69 years who had recovered from COVID-19. The CDR3 DNA reads as TGTGCCATCAGTGACGACACCGCGAACACCGGGGAGCTGTTTTTT. This sequence encodes CAISDDTANTGELFF.